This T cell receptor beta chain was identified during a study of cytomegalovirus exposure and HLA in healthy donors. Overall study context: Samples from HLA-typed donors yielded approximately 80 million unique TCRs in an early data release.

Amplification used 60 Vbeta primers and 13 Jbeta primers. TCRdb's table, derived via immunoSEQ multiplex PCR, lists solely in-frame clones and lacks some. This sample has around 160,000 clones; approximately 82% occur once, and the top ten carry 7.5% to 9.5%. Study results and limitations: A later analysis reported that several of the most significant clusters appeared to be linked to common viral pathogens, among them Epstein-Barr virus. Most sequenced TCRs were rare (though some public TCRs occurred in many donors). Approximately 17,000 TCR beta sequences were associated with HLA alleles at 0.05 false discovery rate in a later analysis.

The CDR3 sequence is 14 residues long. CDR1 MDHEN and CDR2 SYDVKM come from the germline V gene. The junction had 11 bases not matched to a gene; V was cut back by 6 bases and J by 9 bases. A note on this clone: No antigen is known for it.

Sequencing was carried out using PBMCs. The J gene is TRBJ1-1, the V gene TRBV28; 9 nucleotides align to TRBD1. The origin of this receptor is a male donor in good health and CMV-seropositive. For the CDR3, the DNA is TGTGCCAGCAGGGACAGGGGCCTGGCTCCCCAAGCTTTCTTT. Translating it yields CASRDRGLAPQAFF.